Sequencing of this TCR beta chain was carried out in a study of blood T cell repertoires in COVID-19. Study in general: PBMCs, B-cell-depleted T cells, or T cells provided the cDNA or gDNA that made up the material.

Those who participated ranged in age from 18 to 89 years and resided in about two dozen US areas. Assignment of participants to cohorts was predicated upon participant-reported clinical history. Original processing notes: It was from reference gene primer amplification that nucleated cell counts were estimated. Libraries were prepared by immunoSEQ multiplex PCR; TCRdb keeps only in-frame clonotypes and omits some of them. D and trimming come from the DNA, and the V and J calls and clone size come from that table. Seen here are about 400,000 clones, nearly 90% observed once, and the top ten hold roughly 2%. Looked up from germline, CDR1 is SGHTA and CDR2 is FQGNSA. The CDR3 totals 14 residues. Germline trimming cut 5 bases from V and 3 bases from J; bases unmatched to any gene: 4. Concerning this clone itself: Additional DNA sequences in this sample encode the identical CDR3.

This chain links TRBV7-2 with TRBJ1-2, with 9 positions matching TRBD1. Sequencing was done on a sample of PBMCs or T cells enriched from blood (not recorded which). This TCR came from a woman aged 40 to 50 with acute COVID-19. The CDR3 loop is CASSRGQGYYGYTF. CDR3 DNA: TGTGCCAGCAGCAGGGGACAGGGTTACTATGGCTACACCTTC.